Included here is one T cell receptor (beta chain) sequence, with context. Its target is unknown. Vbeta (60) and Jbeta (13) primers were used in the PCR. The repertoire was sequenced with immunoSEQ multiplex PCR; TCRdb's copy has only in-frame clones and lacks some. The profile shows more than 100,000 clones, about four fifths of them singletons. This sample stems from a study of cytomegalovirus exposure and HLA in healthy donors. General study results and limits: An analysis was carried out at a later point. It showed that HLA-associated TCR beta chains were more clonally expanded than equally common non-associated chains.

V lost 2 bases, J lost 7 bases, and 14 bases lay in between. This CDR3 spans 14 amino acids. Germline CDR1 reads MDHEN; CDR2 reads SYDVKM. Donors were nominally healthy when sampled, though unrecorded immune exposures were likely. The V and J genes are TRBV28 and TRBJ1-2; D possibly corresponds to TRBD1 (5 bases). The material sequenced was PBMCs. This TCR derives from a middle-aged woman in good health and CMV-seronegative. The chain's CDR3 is CASSLVQAVGGYTF. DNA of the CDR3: TGTGCCAGCAGTTTAGTACAGGCGGTGGGTGGCTACACCTTC.